These T cell receptor beta chains were read from a single sample in a study of T cells in Graves' hyperthyroidism and ophthalmopathy. TCRdb re-called the multiplex PCR reads with MiXCR, one entry per CDR3 protein. The sample includes 500,000 to 600,000 distinct CDR3 sequences, around 20% seen only once; the top ten take about 50%. Input material: blood. The receptors were sampled from a man aged 35 to 55 with Graves' ophthalmopathy. The CDR3 runs from the conserved cysteine through the conserved F or W. The order of the fields is D gene, J gene, clone size, V gene, CDR3 DNA, CDR3 protein. D genes are given only for firm matches. Clone size appears in some rows only: once, few, many, or a class for an expanded clone.

D: TRBD1; J: TRBJ2-7; size: few; V: TRBV7-9; DNA: TGTGCCAGCAGCCACACAGGGGCCCAACCAAGCGAGCAGTACTTC; CDR3: CASSHTGAQPSEQYF
D: TRBD2; J: TRBJ2-1; size: -; V: TRBV27; DNA: TGTGCCAGCAGTGGGCTAGCGGGGAGCTCCTACAATGAGCAGTTCTTC; CDR3: CASSGLAGSSYNEQFF
D: -; J: TRBJ2-1; size: few; V: TRBV14; DNA: TGTGCCAGCAGCCCCAGATGGGGGGAGAGCTACAATGAGCAGTTCTTC; CDR3: CASSPRWGESYNEQFF
D: TRBD2; J: TRBJ2-5; size: -; V: TRBV3-1; DNA: TGTGCCAGCAGCGTCCCAGGGAGGGCCTTGGAGACCCAGTACTTC; CDR3: CASSVPGRALETQYF
D: -; J: TRBJ2-5; size: few; V: TRBV5-8; DNA: TGTGCCAGCAGCTTCGTGGGACGGGGCTCGGAGACCCAGTACTTC; CDR3: CASSFVGRGSETQYF
D: -; J: TRBJ2-7; size: -; V: TRBV4-1; DNA: TGCGCCAGCAGCCAAGGCCAGTTCGACTCCTACGAGCAGTACTTC; CDR3: CASSQGQFDSYEQYF
D: -; J: TRBJ2-7; size: few; V: TRBV7-6; DNA: TGTGCCAGCAGCTTAGCGCAGGGCCTAGCCTACGAGCAGTACTTC; CDR3: CASSLAQGLAYEQYF
D: TRBD2; J: TRBJ2-2; size: -; V: TRBV7-8; DNA: TGCGCCAGCAGCCACTTCCTAGCGGGGGGGGGAACCGGGGAGCTGTTTTTT; CDR3: CASSHFLAGGGTGELFF
D: -; J: TRBJ2-7; size: many; V: TRBV30; DNA: TGTGCCTGGAGTGTGGGCAGAACCTACGAGCAGTACTTC; CDR3: CAWSVGRTYEQYF
D: TRBD2; J: TRBJ2-3; size: -; V: TRBV5-1; DNA: TGCGCCAGCAGGCCTCCGGGACTAGCGGGAGTCGCAGATACGCAGTATTTT; CDR3: CASRPPGLAGVADTQYF
D: -; J: TRBJ2-7; size: -; V: TRBV7-9; DNA: TGTGCCAGCAGCTTAGTGGTCCAAAGCTCCTACGAGCAGTACTTC; CDR3: CASSLVVQSSYEQYF
D: -; J: TRBJ1-1; size: many; V: TRBV6-1; DNA: TGTGCCAGCAGTTCCTGGGGCAGAGAGAACACTGAAGCTTTCTTT; CDR3: CASSSWGRENTEAFF
D: TRBD1; J: TRBJ1-2; size: few; V: TRBV5-5; DNA: TGTGCCAGCAGCTCAAATTCCGGGACAGGGACAGTTAATGGCTACACCTTC; CDR3: CASSSNSGTGTVNGYTF
D: -; J: TRBJ1-6; size: -; V: TRBV20-1; DNA: TGCAACCCCTCGGTGAGCAGGAGGAATGCACCCCTCCACTTT; CDR3: CNPSVSRRNAPLHF
D: -; J: TRBJ2-3; size: few; V: TRBV14; DNA: TGTGCCAGCAGCCAGACCGGGACGGTCACAGATACGCAGTATTTT; CDR3: CASSQTGTVTDTQYF
D: -; J: TRBJ1-1; size: -; V: TRBV5-6; DNA: TGTGCCAGCAGCTTGGTCGGCAGGGAGACTGAAGCTTTCTTT; CDR3: CASSLVGRETEAFF
D: TRBD1; J: TRBJ2-5; size: few; V: TRBV20-1; DNA: TGCAGCGCAAGACCCCTAGGGGGCTTCCAAGAGACCCAGTACTTC; CDR3: CSARPLGGFQETQYF
D: -; J: TRBJ2-2; size: few; V: TRBV6-2/TRBV6-3; DNA: TGTGCCAGCAGAAGAGGGAGGAACACCGGGGAGCTGTTTTTT; CDR3: CASRRGRNTGELFF
D: TRBD2; J: TRBJ2-3; size: -; V: TRBV24-1; DNA: TGTGCCACCAGTGATCGGACTAGCGGTTCCACAGATACGCAGTATTTT; CDR3: CATSDRTSGSTDTQYF
D: TRBD1; J: TRBJ1-2; size: many; V: TRBV19; DNA: TGTGCCAGTAGTGCCCGACAGGGGGGAAGCTATGGCTACACCTTC; CDR3: CASSARQGGSYGYTF
D: TRBD2; J: TRBJ2-7; size: many; V: TRBV2; DNA: TGTGCCAGCATCCTAGGGGCTAGCGGGAGTTACGAGCAGTACTTC; CDR3: CASILGASGSYEQYF
D: -; J: TRBJ1-5; size: -; V: TRBV6-2/TRBV6-3; DNA: TGTGCCAGCAGTTATGACGGAGAATCATATAGCAATCAGCCCCAGCATTTT; CDR3: CASSYDGESYSNQPQHF
D: -; J: TRBJ1-1; size: -; V: TRBV19; DNA: TGTGCCAGTAGTACCATACAGGGTTTCACTGAAGCTTTCTTT; CDR3: CASSTIQGFTEAFF
D: TRBD1; J: TRBJ2-4; size: few; V: TRBV20-1; DNA: TGCAGTGCGAGGAAACAGGGGGCACAGAAAAACATTCAGTACTTC; CDR3: CSARKQGAQKNIQYF
D: TRBD1; J: TRBJ2-5; size: many; V: TRBV6-2/TRBV6-3; DNA: TGTGCCAGCAGTTCGGTGTCCGGGACAGGGCAAGAGACCCAGTACTTC; CDR3: CASSSVSGTGQETQYF
D: -; J: TRBJ1-3; size: -; V: TRBV7-2; DNA: TGTGCCAGCAGCTTAATTGGGCCTGGAAACACCATATATTTT; CDR3: CASSLIGPGNTIYF
D: -; J: TRBJ1-1; size: -; V: TRBV30; DNA: TGTGCCTGGACCCGTTTAAGGGCGAACACTGAAGCTTTCTTT; CDR3: CAWTRLRANTEAFF
D: TRBD1; J: TRBJ1-2; size: few; V: TRBV6-1; DNA: TGTGCCAGCAGTGCCACAGGACAGGGAAATCCGGCTAACTATGGCTACACCTTC; CDR3: CASSATGQGNPANYGYTF
D: -; J: TRBJ2-7; size: few; V: TRBV9; DNA: TGTGCCAGCAGCGTAGGGGTGGTTCCCAACGAGCAGTACTTC; CDR3: CASSVGVVPNEQYF
D: -; J: TRBJ2-1; size: few; V: TRBV27; DNA: TGTGCCAGCAGCCTTGACTTAGACTACAATGAGCAGTTCTTC; CDR3: CASSLDLDYNEQFF
D: TRBD1; J: TRBJ1-6; size: many; V: TRBV28; DNA: TGTGCCAGCAGTTTATGGTGGGACAGCCGTAATTCACCCCTCCACTTT; CDR3: CASSLWWDSRNSPLHF
D: TRBD2; J: TRBJ2-5; size: few; V: TRBV10-3; DNA: TGTGCCATCAGTCCACTAGCGGGAGGAGAGACCCAGTACTTC; CDR3: CAISPLAGGETQYF
D: -; J: TRBJ2-1; size: -; V: TRBV27; DNA: TGTGCCAGCAGTTTGGCGGGCCTCTCCTACAATGAGCAGTTCTTC; CDR3: CASSLAGLSYNEQFF
D: TRBD2; J: TRBJ2-1; size: -; V: TRBV7-6; DNA: TGTGCCAGCAGCTCCGGGACTAGCCGGGGGGCGCACAATGAGCAGTTCTTC; CDR3: CASSSGTSRGAHNEQFF
D: -; J: TRBJ2-2; size: -; V: TRBV7-9; DNA: TGTGCCAGCAGTTCCCTTGGGACGGCCGGCCGTTGGACCGGGGAGCTGTTTTTT; CDR3: CASSSLGTAGRWTGELFF
D: TRBD1; J: TRBJ2-2; size: -; V: TRBV29-1; DNA: TGCAGCGCCAGGGGACAGGGGAACGGGGAGCTGTTTTTT; CDR3: CSARGQGNGELFF
D: -; J: TRBJ2-3; size: -; V: TRBV7-9; DNA: TGTGCCAGCAGCTCCCCGACAGGCCCCACGGAGGATACGCAGTATTTT; CDR3: CASSSPTGPTEDTQYF
D: TRBD1; J: TRBJ2-2; size: many; V: TRBV7-8; DNA: TGTGCCAGCAATACGGACAGGGTGTCCGGGGAGCTGTTTTTT; CDR3: CASNTDRVSGELFF
D: -; J: TRBJ2-2; size: many; V: TRBV9; DNA: TGTGCCACCTCCTATGGGGAGGCCGCGAACACCGGGGAGCTGTTTTTT; CDR3: CATSYGEAANTGELFF
D: -; J: TRBJ2-7; size: many; V: TRBV12-3/TRBV12-4; DNA: TGTGCCAGCAGTCGGGGCTGGGACGAGCAGTACTTC; CDR3: CASSRGWDEQYF
D: TRBD2; J: TRBJ2-2; size: few; V: TRBV6-1; DNA: TGTGCCAGCAGTGAAAGCGGGGGGGCCACCGGGGAGCTGTTTTTT; CDR3: CASSESGGATGELFF
D: -; J: TRBJ2-6; size: few; V: TRBV6-2/TRBV6-3; DNA: TGTGCCAGCACCGACCGAACCGGCTCTGGGGCCAACGTCCTGACTTTC; CDR3: CASTDRTGSGANVLTF
D: -; J: TRBJ2-2; size: few; V: TRBV19; DNA: TGTGCCAGTAGACAAAGGGGACTGAACACCGGGGAGCTGTTTTTT; CDR3: CASRQRGLNTGELFF
D: TRBD1; J: TRBJ2-5; size: few; V: TRBV20-1; DNA: TGCAGTGCGGCGAAGACAGGGTTAAAAGAGACCCAGTACTTC; CDR3: CSAAKTGLKETQYF
D: TRBD1; J: TRBJ1-5; size: -; V: TRBV12-3/TRBV12-4; DNA: TGTGCCAGCAGTTTTGGGACAGGGTGGGAGCCCCAGCATTTT; CDR3: CASSFGTGWEPQHF
D: -; J: TRBJ2-1; size: -; V: TRBV2; DNA: TGTGCCAGCAACTCAAGGTCGAGTGCTAGTCGGCCTGAGCAGTTCTTC; CDR3: CASNSRSSASRPEQFF
D: -; J: TRBJ1-2; size: -; V: TRBV19; DNA: TGTGCCAGTATTGCCGGACCGAACTATGGCTACACCTTC; CDR3: CASIAGPNYGYTF
D: -; J: TRBJ2-1; size: few; V: TRBV13; DNA: TGTGCCAGCAGCTTATCTCGCACTGGCAATGAGCAGTTCTTC; CDR3: CASSLSRTGNEQFF
D: -; J: TRBJ1-2; size: -; V: TRBV5-1; DNA: TGCGCCAGCAGCTATGCGGAGGGTCCTAACTATGGCTACACCTTC; CDR3: CASSYAEGPNYGYTF
D: -; J: TRBJ2-7; size: few; V: TRBV19; DNA: TGTGCCAGTAGTGGGGACACCTCCTACGAGCAGTACTTC; CDR3: CASSGDTSYEQYF
D: TRBD1; J: TRBJ2-7; size: many; V: TRBV6-1; DNA: TGTGCCAGCAGTGAGCTGACAGGGCTCTCCTACGAGCAGTACTTC; CDR3: CASSELTGLSYEQYF
D: -; J: TRBJ2-3; size: -; V: TRBV12-3/TRBV12-4; DNA: TGTGCCAGCACCCTCAGGGGGGTAGGCACAGATACGCAGTATTTT; CDR3: CASTLRGVGTDTQYF
D: -; J: TRBJ1-2; size: many; V: TRBV12-3/TRBV12-4; DNA: TGTGCCAGCAGTTTAGGAACTACGGGCGGCTACACCTTC; CDR3: CASSLGTTGGYTF
D: TRBD1; J: TRBJ2-5; size: many; V: TRBV3-1; DNA: TGTGCCAGCAGCCAAGGGACAGGGGGCCGGTCGGGGGAGACCCAGTACTTC; CDR3: CASSQGTGGRSGETQYF
D: TRBD1; J: TRBJ2-1; size: -; V: TRBV27; DNA: TGTGCCAGCAGTCACAGGGGGTGGAATGAGCAGTTCTTC; CDR3: CASSHRGWNEQFF
D: TRBD1; J: TRBJ1-3; size: many; V: TRBV12-3/TRBV12-4; DNA: TGTGCCAGCAGCTCAACCGGGACAGGTGGAAACACCATATATTTT; CDR3: CASSSTGTGGNTIYF
D: -; J: TRBJ2-1; size: many; V: TRBV7-9; DNA: TGTGCCAGCAACGACAGGATGGGGTACAATGAGCAGTTCTTC; CDR3: CASNDRMGYNEQFF
D: -; J: TRBJ2-4; size: once; V: TRBV6-1; DNA: TGTGCCAGCAGTGATCCTCCAGGGGTACCCAAAAACATTCAGTACTTC; CDR3: CASSDPPGVPKNIQYF
D: TRBD2; J: TRBJ2-5; size: many; V: TRBV12-3/TRBV12-4; DNA: TGTGCCAGCAGCCCTTTAGCGGGGGGAGGGGAGACCCAGTACTTC; CDR3: CASSPLAGGGETQYF
D: -; J: TRBJ1-1; size: -; V: TRBV12-3/TRBV12-4; DNA: TGTGCCAGCAGTCAACCCCCTCCAGGGATGAACACTGAAGCTTTCTTT; CDR3: CASSQPPPGMNTEAFF